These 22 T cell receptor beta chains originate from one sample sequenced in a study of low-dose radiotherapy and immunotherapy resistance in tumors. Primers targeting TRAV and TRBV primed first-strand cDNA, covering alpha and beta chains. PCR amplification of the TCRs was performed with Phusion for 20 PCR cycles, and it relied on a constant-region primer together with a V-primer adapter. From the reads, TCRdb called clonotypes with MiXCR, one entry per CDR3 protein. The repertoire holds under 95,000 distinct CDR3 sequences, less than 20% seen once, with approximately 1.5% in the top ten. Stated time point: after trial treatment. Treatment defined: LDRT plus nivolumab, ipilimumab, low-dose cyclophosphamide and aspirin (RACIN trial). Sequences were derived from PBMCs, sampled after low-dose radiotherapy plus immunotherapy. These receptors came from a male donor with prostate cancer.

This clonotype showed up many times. The CDR3 sequence: CAISVGQGARNEQFF. The CDR3 bases are TGTGCCATCAGTGTGGGACAGGGGGCCAGGAATGAGCAGTTCTTC. The chain is built from TRBV10-3 and TRBJ2-1, with 12 bases lining up with TRBD1. Germline loops: CDR1 ENHRY, CDR2 SYGVKD. The ends lost 4 bases at V and 7 bases at J; junction bases unmatched: 5. The CDR3 covers 15 residues.

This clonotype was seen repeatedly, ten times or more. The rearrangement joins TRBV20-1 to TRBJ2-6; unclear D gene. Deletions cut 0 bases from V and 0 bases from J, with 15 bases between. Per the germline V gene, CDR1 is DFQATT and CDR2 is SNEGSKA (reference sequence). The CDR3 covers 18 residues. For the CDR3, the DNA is TGCAGTGCTAGAGATTCTGCAGGAGTGCCCTCTGGGGCCAACGTCCTGACTTTC. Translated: CSARDSAGVPSGANVLTF.

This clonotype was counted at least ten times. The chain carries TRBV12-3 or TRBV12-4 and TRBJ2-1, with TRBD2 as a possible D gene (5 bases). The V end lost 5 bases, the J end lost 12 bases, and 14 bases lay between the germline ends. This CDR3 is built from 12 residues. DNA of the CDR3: TGTGCCAGCAGTCCGGGAACGAGGGTGCAGTTCTTC. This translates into CASSPGTRVQFF.

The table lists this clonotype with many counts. The CDR3 here is CASSTQAGGAPDTQYF. The CDR3 nucleotides read TGTGCCAGCAGTACACAAGCGGGAGGAGCCCCAGATACGCAGTATTTT. The chain employs TRBV9 and TRBJ2-3; TRBD2 matches at 9 bases. V lost 5 bases to trimming and J lost 4 bases; unmatched junction nucleotides: 11. The length of the CDR3 is 16 residues. The germline gives CDR1 SGDLS, CDR2 YYNGEE.

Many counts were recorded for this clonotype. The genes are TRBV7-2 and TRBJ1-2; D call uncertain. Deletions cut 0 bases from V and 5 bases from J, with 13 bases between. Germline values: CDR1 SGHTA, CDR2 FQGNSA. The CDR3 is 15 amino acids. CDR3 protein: CASSLAVQAGYGYTF. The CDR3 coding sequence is TGTGCCAGCAGCTTAGCCGTACAAGCCGGATATGGCTACACCTTC.

CDR3 coding DNA: TGTGCCAGCAGCCGGGACCCGGAGGCCACCGGGGAGCTGTTTTTT. Its translation: CASSRDPEATGELFF. The chain has TRBV12-3 or TRBV12-4 and TRBJ2-2; D may match TRBD1 or TRBD2 (5 bases each). The CDR3 has 15 amino acids. V lost 6 bases to trimming and J lost 4 bases, with 15 bases between them.

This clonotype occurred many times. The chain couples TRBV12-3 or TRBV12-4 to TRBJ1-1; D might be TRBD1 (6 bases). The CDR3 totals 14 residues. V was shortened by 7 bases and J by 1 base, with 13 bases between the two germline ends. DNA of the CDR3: TGTGCCAGCAAGCCGACAGGTGAGAACACTGAAGCTTTCTTT. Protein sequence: CASKPTGENTEAFF.

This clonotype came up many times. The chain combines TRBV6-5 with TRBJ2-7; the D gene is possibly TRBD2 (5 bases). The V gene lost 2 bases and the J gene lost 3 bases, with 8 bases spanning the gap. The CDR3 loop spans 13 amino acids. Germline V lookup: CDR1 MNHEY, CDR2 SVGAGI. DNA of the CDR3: TGTGCCAGCAGTTACGGCGGGCTCTACGAGCAGTACTTC. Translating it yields CASSYGGLYEQYF.

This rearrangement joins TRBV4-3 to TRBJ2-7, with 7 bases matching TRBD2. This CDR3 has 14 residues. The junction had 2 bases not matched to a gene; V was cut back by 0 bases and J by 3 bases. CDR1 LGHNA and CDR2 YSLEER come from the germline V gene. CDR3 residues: CASSQDIAGYEQYF. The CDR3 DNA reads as TGCGCCAGCAGCCAAGATATAGCGGGCTACGAGCAGTACTTC.

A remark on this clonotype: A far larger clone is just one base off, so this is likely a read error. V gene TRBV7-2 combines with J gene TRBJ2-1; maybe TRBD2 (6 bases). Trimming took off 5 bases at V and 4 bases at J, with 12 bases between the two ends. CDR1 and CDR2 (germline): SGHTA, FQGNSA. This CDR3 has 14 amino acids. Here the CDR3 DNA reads TGTGCCAGCAGCGAGGGACTGGGATACAATGAGCAGTTCTTC. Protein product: CASSEGLGYNEQFF.

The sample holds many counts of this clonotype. This chain's CDR3 is CASSLALDTEAFF. The DNA of the CDR3 is TGTGCCAGCAGCTTGGCTCTGGACACTGAAGCTTTCTTT. The chain employs TRBV5-4 and TRBJ1-1; D is unclear. V dropped 0 bases and J dropped 3 bases, with 6 bases sitting between them. The CDR3 has 13 residues. Germline V lookup: CDR1 SGHNT, CDR2 YYREEE (reference sequence).

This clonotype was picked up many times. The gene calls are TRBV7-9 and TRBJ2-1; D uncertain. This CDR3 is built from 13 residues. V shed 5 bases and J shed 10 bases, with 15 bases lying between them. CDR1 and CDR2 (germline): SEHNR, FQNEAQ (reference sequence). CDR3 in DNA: TGTGCCAGCAGCGAATTAGTAGTTCGAGAGCAGTTCTTC. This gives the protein CASSELVVREQFF.

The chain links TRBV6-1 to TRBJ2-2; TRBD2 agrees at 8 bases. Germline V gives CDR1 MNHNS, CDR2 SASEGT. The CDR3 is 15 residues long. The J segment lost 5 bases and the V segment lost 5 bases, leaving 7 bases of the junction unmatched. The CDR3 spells CASSSSREGTGELFF. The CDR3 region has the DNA TGTGCCAGCAGTTCCTCACGGGAGGGGACCGGGGAGCTGTTTTTT.

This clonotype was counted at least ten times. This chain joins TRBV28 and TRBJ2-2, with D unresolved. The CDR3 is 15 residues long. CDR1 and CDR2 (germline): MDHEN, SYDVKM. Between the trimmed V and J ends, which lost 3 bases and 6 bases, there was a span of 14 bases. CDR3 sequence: CASSFPPERAGELFF. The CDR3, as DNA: TGTGCCAGCAGTTTCCCACCCGAAAGGGCCGGGGAGCTGTTTTTT.

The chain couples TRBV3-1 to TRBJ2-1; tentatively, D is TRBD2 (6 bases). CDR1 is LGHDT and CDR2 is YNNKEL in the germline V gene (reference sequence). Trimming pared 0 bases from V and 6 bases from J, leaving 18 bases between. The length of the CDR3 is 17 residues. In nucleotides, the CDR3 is TGTGCCAGCAGCCAAGATCGGCGGAGGAGGGGTCTCAATGAGCAGTTCTTC. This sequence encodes CASSQDRRRRGLNEQFF.

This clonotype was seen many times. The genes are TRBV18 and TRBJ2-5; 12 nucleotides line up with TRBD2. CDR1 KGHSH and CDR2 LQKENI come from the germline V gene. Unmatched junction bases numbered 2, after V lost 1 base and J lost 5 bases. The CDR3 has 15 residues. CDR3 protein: CASSPRLAGVETQYF. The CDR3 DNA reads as TGTGCCAGCTCACCACGACTAGCGGGAGTGGAGACCCAGTACTTC. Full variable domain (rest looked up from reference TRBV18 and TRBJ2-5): NAGVMQNPRHLVRRRGQEARLRCSPMKGHSHVYWYRQLPEEGLKFMVYLQKENIIDESGMPKERFSAEFPKEGPSILRIQQVVRGDSAAYFCASSPRLAGVETQYFGPGTRLLVL.

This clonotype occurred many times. The CDR3, as DNA: TGCGCCAGCAGCCAGGGACTAGCGCCCGGGGAGCTGTTTTTT. Its protein product is CASSQGLAPGELFF. The rearrangement links TRBV4-3 to TRBJ2-2; 10 nucleotides align to TRBD2. This CDR3 is 14 amino acids long. Germline values: CDR1 LGHNA, CDR2 YSLEER. V lost 3 bases and J lost 6; bases outside the gene matches: 1.

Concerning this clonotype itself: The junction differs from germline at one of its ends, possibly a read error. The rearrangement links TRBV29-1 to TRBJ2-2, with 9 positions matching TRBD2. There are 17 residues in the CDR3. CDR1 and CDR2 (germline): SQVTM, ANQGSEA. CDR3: CSVVSGTSWRASGELFF. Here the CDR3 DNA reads TGCAGCGTCGTATCCGGGACTAGCTGGAGGGCCTCCGGGGAGCTTTTTTTT.

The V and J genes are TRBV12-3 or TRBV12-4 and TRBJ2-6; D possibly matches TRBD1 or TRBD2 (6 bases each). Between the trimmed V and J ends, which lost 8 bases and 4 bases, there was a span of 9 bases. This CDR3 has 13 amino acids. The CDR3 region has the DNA TGTGCCAGCCGGGGGCCAGGGGCCAACGTCCTGACTTTC. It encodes CASRGPGANVLTF.

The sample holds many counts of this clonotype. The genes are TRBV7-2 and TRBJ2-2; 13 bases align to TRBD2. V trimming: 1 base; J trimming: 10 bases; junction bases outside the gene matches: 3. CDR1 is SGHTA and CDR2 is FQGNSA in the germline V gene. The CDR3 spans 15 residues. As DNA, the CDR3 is TGTGCCAGCAGCTTAGAGGGACTAGCGGGAAAGGAGCTGTTTTTT. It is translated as CASSLEGLAGKELFF.

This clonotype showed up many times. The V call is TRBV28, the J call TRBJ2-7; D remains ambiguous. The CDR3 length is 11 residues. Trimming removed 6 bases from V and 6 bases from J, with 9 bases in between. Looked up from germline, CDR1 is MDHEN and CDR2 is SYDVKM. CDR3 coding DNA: TGTGCCAGCAGCCGCATCTTCGAGCAGTACTTC. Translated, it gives CASSRIFEQYF. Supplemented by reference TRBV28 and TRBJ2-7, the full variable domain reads DVKVTQSSRYLVKRTGEKVFLECVQDMDHENMFWYRQDPGLGLRLIYFSYDVKMKEKGDIPEGYSVSREKKERFSLILESASTNQTSMYLCASSRIFEQYFGPGTRLTVT.

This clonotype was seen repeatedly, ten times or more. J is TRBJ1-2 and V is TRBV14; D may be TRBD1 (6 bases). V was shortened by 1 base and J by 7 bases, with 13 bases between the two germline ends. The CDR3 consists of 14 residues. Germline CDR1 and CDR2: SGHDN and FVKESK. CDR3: CASSQAGGFGGYTF. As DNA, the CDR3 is TGTGCCAGCAGCCAAGCTGGGGGCTTCGGTGGCTACACCTTC.